The 5 T cell receptor beta chains reported below all come from one sample, sequenced in a study of control samples from healthy donors and cancer patients. The repertoire was sequenced with immunoSEQ multiplex PCR; TCRdb's copy has only in-frame clones and lacks some. In total, the table holds 150,000 to 200,000 clones. Material: blood. Receptors originate from a woman aged 25 to 39 in good health.

The chain employs TRBV24-1 and TRBJ2-3; TRBD2 aligns across 9 bases. Germline V gene lookup returns CDR1 KGHDR and CDR2 SFDVKD. The CDR3 is made up of 18 amino acids. V gave up 4 bases and J gave up 8 bases; unmatched junction bases: 18. The CDR3 protein is CATSDSRSRLAAPPTQYF. CDR3 nucleotides: TGTGCCACCAGTGACTCCCGCAGTCGACTAGCGGCCCCACCTACGCAGTATTTT.

The chain uses TRBV4-1 and TRBJ1-5; the D is unclear. The V end lost 10 bases, the J end lost 10 bases, and 8 bases lay between the germline ends. CDR1 and CDR2 from the germline V gene are MGHRA and YSYEKL. The CDR3 consists of 9 residues. CDR3 loop: CATTLPQHF. CDR3 nucleotide sequence: TGCGCCACCACTCTTCCCCAGCATTTT.

This chain links TRBV24-1 with TRBJ2-1, with 9 bases that match TRBD2. The V and J ends lost 5 bases and 7 bases, in that order; junction bases with no gene match: 14. Germline CDR1 and CDR2: KGHDR and SFDVKD. CDR3 length equals 17 residues. As DNA, the CDR3 is TGTGCCACCAGTGGACCCGCCCTAGCGGGAATTCGGAATGAGCAGTTCTTC. As protein: CATSGPALAGIRNEQFF.

In DNA, the CDR3 is TGTGCCAGCAGACTGGGACAGGGAACGTACAATGAGCAGTTCTTC. Translated, it gives CASRLGQGTYNEQFF. The chain has TRBV27 and TRBJ2-1; 9 bases map to TRBD1. This CDR3 contains 15 residues. J was trimmed by 4 bases and V by 6 bases; bases with no gene match: 7. CDR1 and CDR2 from the germline V gene are MNHEY and SMNVEV (reference sequence).

J is TRBJ2-2 and V is TRBV29-1; D is perhaps TRBD2 (6 bases). This CDR3 comprises 16 residues. Germline lookup yields CDR1 SQVTM and CDR2 ANQGSEA. Trimming removed 0 bases from V and 4 bases from J, with 15 bases in between. The CDR3 DNA reads as TGCAGCGTTGAAGATTCGTGGAGGGCGGGCACCGGGGAGCTGTTTTTT. Translation: CSVEDSWRAGTGELFF.